The sequence of this T cell receptor beta chain was determined in a study of spatial heterogeneity in lung cancer. Study conclusions and caveats: The number of expanded tumor alpha and beta chains correlated with mutation number.

V lost 1 base and J lost 5, with 11 bases in between. In germline, CDR1 is MGHRA, CDR2 YSYEKL. This CDR3 has 15 residues. The time point is: sample taken at primary tumor resection. Many counts were recorded for this clonotype. Antigen: not known. MiXCR, run by TCRdb on the 5' RACE reads, gives a single entry per CDR3 protein. This table has about 27,000 distinct CDR3 sequences, approximately 6.5% appearing once. The specimen comprised lung tumor tissue, sampled at surgery. The sequence was obtained from a male donor with early-stage non-small cell lung cancer. V and J are TRBV4-1 and TRBJ1-4; D is unclear. The CDR3 nucleotides read TGCGCCAGCAGCCAAGGTTTAGGATGGAATGAAAAACTGTTTTTT. Translated: CASSQGLGWNEKLFF.